At least ten counts were recorded for the clone carrying this TCR beta chain. This sample was taken from a study of human T cells and chemical hapten exposure. Between the trimmed V and J ends, which lost 0 bases and 3 bases, there was a span of 7 bases. Looked up from germline, CDR1 is LGHNA and CDR2 is YSLEER. The CDR3 spans 14 residues. TCRdb re-analysed the RACE reads in MiXCR, keeping a single row per CDR3 protein. The sample holds under 90,000 distinct CDR3 sequences, around 9.6% seen once. As to time point: pre-sensitization, week 0. Noted treatment: therapeutic diphenylcyclopropenone sensitization with weekly scalp DPC.

The source of this sequence is a woman aged 40 to 49 with alopecia areata. Some clones in this sample may be carry-over from other donors' samples. Sample: whole blood, taken in connection with sensitization to the hapten diphenylcyclopropenone (DPC). The chain uses TRBV4-3 and TRBJ2-3; D possibly corresponds to TRBD1 (5 bases). The CDR3 here is CASSQDTGTDTQYF. The CDR3 DNA is TGCGCCAGCAGCCAAGACACAGGAACAGATACGCAGTATTTT.